The TCR beta chain described here comes from a study of control samples from healthy donors and cancer patients. CDR3 length: 13 amino acids. CDR1 and CDR2 (germline): MNHNS, SASEGT. Trimming cost V 1 base and J 4 bases, with 7 bases left between them. The protocol was immunoSEQ multiplex PCR, while the TCRdb copy is restricted to in-frame clones and leaves out a portion. The table records 40,000 to 50,000 clones, less than 90% of them present only once. Specimen: blood. The receptor was isolated from a man in his sixties in good health. The chain carries TRBV6-1 and TRBJ1-1; no firm D call. In nucleotides, the CDR3 is TGTGCCAGCAGTGAAGAAGGGCGCACTGAAGCTTTCTTT. Protein: CASSEEGRTEAFF.